This record concerns one T cell receptor beta chain sequence. The source of the sample is a study of blood T cell repertoires in COVID-19. Study-level background: Samples came from the United States, Italy and Spain, spanning acute and convalescent COVID-19.

As handled by the study authors: Reference gene primer amplification gave estimated nucleated cell counts. The repertoire was sequenced with immunoSEQ multiplex PCR; TCRdb's copy has only in-frame clones and lacks some. The V and J calls and clone size were taken over from that table, and D and trimming were inferred from the DNA. The profile shows over 200,000 clones, around 80% of them singletons. Germline-derived CDR1 and CDR2 are KGHSH and LQKENI. CDR3 size: 15 residues. Trimming cost V 4 bases and J 3 bases; bases outside gene matches: 2. Sequencing was performed on peripheral blood. V usage is TRBV18 and J usage is TRBJ2-1; 11 bases are a match to TRBD2. The receptor was isolated from a man aged 40-50 years with acute or convalescent COVID-19. In DNA, the CDR3 is TGTGCCAGCTCACTGACTAGCGGGAACTACAATGAGCAGTTCTTC. Protein sequence: CASSLTSGNYNEQFF. Supplemented by reference TRBV18 and TRBJ2-1, the full variable domain reads NAGVMQNPRHLVRRRGQEARLRCSPMKGHSHVYWYRQLPEEGLKFMVYLQKENIIDESGMPKERFSAEFPKEGPSILRIQQVVRGDSAAYFCASSLTSGNYNEQFFGPGTRLTVL.